What follows are 22 T cell receptor beta chains derived from one specimen sequenced in a study of regulatory T cells in long-lasting Graves disease. For TCR beta, libraries came from iRepertoire HTBI primers and Arm-PCR of CDR3 regions. TCRdb analysed the multiplex PCR reads with MiXCR anew, one entry per CDR3 protein. The sample records some 220,000 distinct CDR3 sequences, less than 20% being singletons. Time point denoted: newly diagnosed GD, antithyroid drugs for less than 3 months. Extracted PBMC RNA gave rise to the TCR library. These data were also filed under a second study, of T cells in Graves' hyperthyroidism and ophthalmopathy.

Source: peripheral blood mononuclear cells (PBMCs), taken at new diagnosis, from a patient treated with antithyroid drugs. These receptors originate from a woman in her 30s with Graves disease.

This chain connects TRBV7-2 to TRBJ2-5; the D gene is possibly TRBD2 (6 bases). Germline V CDR1 and CDR2: SGHTA, FQGNSA. The ends were cut back, 3 bases at V and 9 bases at J, with 17 bases in the middle. The CDR3 consists of 14 residues. The CDR3 DNA reads TGTGCCAGCAGCTTCAGATTGCGGGATACGGCCCAGTACTTC. Translating gives CASSFRLRDTAQYF. The full variable domain, with the rest looked up from reference TRBV7-2 and TRBJ2-5, is GAGVSQSPSNKVTEKGKDVELRCDPISGHTALYWYRQSLGQGLEFLIYFQGNSAPDKSGLPSDRFSAERTGGSVSTLTIQRTQQEDSAVYLCASSFRLRDTAQYFGPGTRLLVL.

This clonotype was counted only a few times. The chain carries TRBV28 and TRBJ2-2; TRBD2 matches 8 bases. This CDR3 region has 15 residues. Germline CDR1 reads MDHEN; CDR2 reads SYDVKM. V lost 0 bases, J lost 5 bases, and 2 bases stayed unmatched. The CDR3 protein is CASSLWTSATGELFF. The CDR3 region has the DNA TGTGCCAGCAGTTTATGGACTAGCGCAACCGGGGAGCTGTTTTTT.

This chain joins TRBV9 and TRBJ2-1; 10 nucleotides agree with TRBD2. CDR1 and CDR2 (germline): SGDLS, YYNGEE. J gave up 6 bases and V 2 bases, and 5 bases lay outside the gene matches. This CDR3 comprises 15 residues. CDR3 nucleotides: TGTGCCAGCAGCGTTCGGACTAGCGGAGTCAATGAGCAGTTCTTC. This codes for CASSVRTSGVNEQFF.

In regard to this clonotype: It is likely a read error, because the conserved phenylalanine at the end of the CDR3 is missing. The rearrangement joins TRBV5-1 to TRBJ1-5; D gene unclear. This CDR3 contains 15 residues. In germline, CDR1 is SGHRS, CDR2 YFSETQ. CDR3 bases: TGCGCCAGCAGCTTTGGTGCAGATAGCAATCATCCCCAGCATTAT. Translation gives CASSFGADSNHPQHY.

This clonotype appeared many times. The chain recombines TRBV5-1 with TRBJ2-1, with 8 positions matching TRBD2. Trimming took 0 bases from V and 7 from J; bases not matched to a gene: 9. Per germline, CDR1 SGHRS and CDR2 YFSETQ. CDR3 length equals 16 residues. The CDR3 protein is CASSLASGRARNEQFF. The CDR3 DNA reads TGCGCCAGCAGCTTGGCCTCCGGGAGGGCCAGGAATGAGCAGTTCTTC.

Many counts were recorded for this clonotype. The V call is TRBV15, the J call TRBJ1-2; D ambiguous. The germline CDR1 and CDR2 sequences are LNHNV and YYDKDF (reference sequence). The V end was cut by 0 bases, the J end by 8 bases, with 16 bases between. The CDR3 loop spans 15 amino acids. In nucleotides, the CDR3 is TGTGCCACCAGCAGAGAAGAGGCGGGTTTGGACGGCTACACCTTC. This sequence encodes CATSREEAGLDGYTF.

This clonotype was picked up many times. This rearrangement joins TRBV11-3 to TRBJ1-2; TRBD1 matches at 7 bases. The junction had 4 bases not matched to a gene; V was cut back by 4 bases and J by 2 bases. The CDR3 covers 14 residues. Germline assignment: CDR1 SGHNT and CDR2 YENEEA. The CDR3: CASSSMTGNYGYTF. CDR3 in DNA: TGTGCCAGCAGCTCCATGACAGGGAACTATGGCTACACCTTC. Looking up the rest from reference TRBV11-3 and TRBJ1-2 gives the full variable domain: EAGVVQSPRYKIIEKKQPVAFWCNPISGHNTLYWYLQNLGQGPELLIRYENEEAVDDSQLPKDRFSAERLKGVDSTLKIQPAELGDSAVYLCASSSMTGNYGYTFGSGTRLTVV.

The table lists this clonotype with many counts. V gene TRBV5-4 combines with J gene TRBJ2-6, with a tentative D call TRBD1 (5 bases). Trimming took 4 bases from V and 2 from J, leaving 16 bases between them. CDR1 is SGHNT and CDR2 is YYREEE in the germline V gene (reference sequence). CDR3 length: 17 amino acids. CDR3 sequence (DNA): TGTGCCAGCAGCCGCCTAACAGGCACTCCTGGGGCCAACGTCCTGACTTTC. Its protein is CASSRLTGTPGANVLTF.

This clonotype was detected ten times or more. The rearrangement uses TRBV29-1 and TRBJ1-5, with no clear D. The CDR3 contains 13 residues. Germline CDR1 SQVTM, CDR2 ANQGSEA. V lost 3 bases, J lost 3 bases, and 9 bases lay in between. The CDR3 DNA sequence: TGCAGCGTTGATGAGGGCAACAATCAGCCCCAGCATTTT. Its protein product is CSVDEGNNQPQHF.

The chain joins TRBV5-1 to TRBJ1-1; 9 bases map to TRBD1. Germline lookup yields CDR1 SGHRS and CDR2 YFSETQ. This CDR3 comprises 14 residues. V lost 4 bases to trimming and J lost 3 bases; unmatched junction nucleotides: 4. Here the CDR3 DNA reads TGCGCCAGCAGCAGGTGGACAGGGGACACTGAAGCTTTCTTT. It specifies CASSRWTGDTEAFF.

At least ten counts were recorded for this clonotype. The chain carries TRBV28 and TRBJ1-5; a weak D match, TRBD1 (5 bases). The CDR3 runs to 15 residues. Looked up from germline, CDR1 is MDHEN and CDR2 is SYDVKM. Trimming removed 5 bases from V and 9 bases from J, with 20 bases in between. The CDR3 DNA reads as TGTGCCAGCAGTCCCGAGACAGCGCTCGAGGGGCCCCAGCATTTT. Protein sequence: CASSPETALEGPQHF.

This chain joins TRBV2 and TRBJ2-1; 14 bases align to TRBD2. This CDR3 has 15 amino acids. J gave up 10 bases and V 7 bases, and 9 bases lay outside the gene matches. Per the germline V gene, CDR1 is SNHLY and CDR2 is FYNNEI. CDR3 in amino acids: CASKETSGGGGEQFF. CDR3 bases: TGTGCCAGCAAGGAGACTAGCGGGGGGGGGGGGGAGCAGTTCTTC.

There are many counts of this clonotype. The V call is TRBV12-3 or TRBV12-4, the J call TRBJ2-1; 10 bases match TRBD1. The CDR3 covers 15 residues. The junction had 9 bases not matched to a gene; V was cut back by 4 bases and J by 9 bases. The CDR3 nucleotides read TGTGCCAGCAGTTCCGCCGGACAGGGGGTAACTGAGCAGTTCTTC. It encodes CASSSAGQGVTEQFF.

To note about this clonotype: A much larger clone sits a single nucleotide away, making a read error possible. Likely a read error: the CDR3 ends without its conserved phenylalanine or tryptophan. This chain connects TRBV20-1 to TRBJ1-2; the D gene is possibly TRBD1 (5 bases). V lost 1 base to trimming and J lost 6 bases, with 12 bases between them. Germline values: CDR1 DFQATT, CDR2 SNEGSKA (reference sequence). The CDR3 extends over 13 amino acids. As DNA, the CDR3 is TGCAGTGCTAGAGGGGACGGGGGAAATGGCTACACCCTC. It translates to CSARGDGGNGYTL.

This clonotype was recorded at least ten times. The V gene is TRBV20-1, the J gene TRBJ2-2; D gene unclear. CDR3 length equals 13 residues. Trimming cost V 6 bases and J 6 bases, with 14 bases left between them. Germline V gene lookup returns CDR1 DFQATT and CDR2 SNEGSKA (reference sequence). CDR3 sequence: CSALAEPPGELFF. The CDR3 DNA is TGCAGTGCCTTGGCAGAACCCCCCGGGGAGCTGTTTTTT.

This clonotype was observed at least ten times. The V call is TRBV7-2, the J call TRBJ2-3; 8 bases align to TRBD1. The CDR3 runs 15 residues. Per the germline V gene, CDR1 is SGHTA and CDR2 is FQGNSA. J gave up 1 base and V 5 bases, and 5 bases lay outside the gene matches. The CDR3 nucleotides read TGTGCCAGCAGCCCCCAACAGGGGGGCACAGATACGCAGTATTTT. It is translated as CASSPQQGGTDTQYF.

V and J are TRBV12-3 or TRBV12-4 and TRBJ2-3; a possible D gene is TRBD1 (6 bases). The CDR3 consists of 14 residues. Trimming removed 9 bases from V and 4 bases from J, with 17 bases in between. CDR3 sequence reads: CASWQGPAADTQYF. In DNA, the CDR3 is TGTGCCAGTTGGCAGGGGCCCGCCGCAGATACGCAGTATTTT.

This clonotype has more than one count but fewer than ten. The chain combines TRBV5-6 with TRBJ1-2, with 9 nucleotides matching TRBD1. The germline V gene encodes CDR1 SGHDT and CDR2 YYEEEE. This CDR3 comprises 17 residues. Trimming removed 6 bases from V and 4 bases from J; junction bases left unmatched: 16. The CDR3 region is CASTTPTTGQGPYGYTF. The CDR3 DNA reads as TGTGCCAGCACGACACCAACCACGGGACAGGGCCCCTATGGCTACACCTTC.

Many counts were recorded for this clonotype. This rearrangement joins TRBV6-1 to TRBJ2-2; D ambiguous. Trimming took off 6 bases at V and 8 bases at J, with 7 bases between the two ends. Germline CDR1 MNHNS, CDR2 SASEGT. This CDR3 is 11 amino acids long. The chain's CDR3 is CASREQGELFF. DNA for the CDR3: TGTGCCAGCAGAGAACAGGGGGAGCTGTTTTTT.

This chain uses TRBV19 with TRBJ2-1, with 10 bases matching TRBD2. Per the germline V gene, CDR1 is LNHDA and CDR2 is SQIVND (reference sequence). This CDR3 spans 14 amino acids. V lost 5 bases and J lost 6; bases outside the gene matches: 4. CDR3 DNA: TGTGCCAGTAGTCCCCGGACTAGCGGCAATGAGCAGTTCTTC. As protein: CASSPRTSGNEQFF.

This clonotype has at least ten counts. This chain links TRBV29-1 with TRBJ1-2; 7 positions agree with TRBD1. Trimming at V came to 0 bases and at J to 5 bases, leaving 3 bases not matched to a gene. CDR3 length: 13 amino acids. Germline V lookup: CDR1 SQVTM, CDR2 ANQGSEA. The CDR3 DNA is TGCAGCGTTGAAGAAGGGGGCGCATATGGCTACACCTTC. This encodes CSVEEGGAYGYTF.

Comment on this clonotype: Compared with germline, one end of the junction differs, possibly owing to a read error. This rearrangement joins TRBV5-1 to TRBJ2-7, with D maybe TRBD2 (6 bases). This CDR3 has 16 residues. Germline lookup yields CDR1 SGHRS and CDR2 YFSETQ. CDR3 sequence (DNA): TGTGCCAGCAGCGCGGACTGGGGGGTTAGGTGGGGGGAGCAGTACTTC. Its protein is CASSADWGVRWGEQYF.